These 12 T cell receptor beta chains came from one sample sequenced in a study of CD8 T cells in Susac syndrome. RNA was extracted with the RNeasy kit, and a quantity of about 0.45 to 1 ug was reverse transcribed using random hexamers. MiXCR, run by TCRdb on the immunoSEQ multiplex PCR reads, gives a single entry per CDR3 protein. The sample consists of 100,000 to 150,000 distinct CDR3 sequences, about 93% of them appearing once. Sequenced sample: CD8+ T cells from PBMCs. The receptors shown here come from a human donor with Susac syndrome.

The chain joins TRBV20-1 to TRBJ2-2; 8 nucleotides align to TRBD2. Germline V gene sequence: CDR1 DFQATT, CDR2 SNEGSKA (reference sequence). V shed 0 bases and J 0 bases; nucleotides not matched to a gene: 0. This CDR3 comprises 15 residues. CDR3 in DNA: TGCAGTGCTAGAGATAGCGGGACGAACACCGGGGAGCTGTTTTTT. It codes for CSARDSGTNTGELFF.

This clonotype was observed a single time. The chain employs TRBV6-1 and TRBJ2-5; a possible D gene is TRBD2 (5 bases). V shed 2 bases and J shed 14 bases, with 12 bases lying between them. CDR3 length equals 11 residues. Per germline, CDR1 MNHNS and CDR2 SASEGT. The CDR3 is CASSENASRYF. The CDR3 nucleotides read TGTGCCAGCAGTGAAAATGCTAGCCGCTACTTC.

J is TRBJ1-6 and V is TRBV28; possible D gene TRBD1, 5 bases. Trimming left V 2 bases short and J 6 bases short, with 14 bases between. The CDR3 has 16 residues. The germline gives CDR1 MDHEN, CDR2 SYDVKM. The CDR3 nucleotides are TGTGCCAGCAGTTTAGATTTGGACACCACTAATTCACCCCTCCACTTT. It yields the protein CASSLDLDTTNSPLHF.

The genes are TRBV30 and TRBJ2-7; D may be TRBD2 (6 bases). V was pared by 1 base and J by 0 bases, with 10 bases between. CDR1 is GTSNPN, CDR2 SVGIG, per germline (reference sequence). This CDR3 has 14 amino acids. The chain's CDR3 is CAWSEVAVSYEQYF. CDR3 coding DNA: TGTGCCTGGAGTGAGGTAGCGGTCTCCTACGAGCAGTACTTC.

This sequence joins TRBV7-2 and TRBJ2-3, with TRBD1 matching 8 bases. From germline, CDR1 is SGHTA and CDR2 FQGNSA. This CDR3 is built from 16 residues. V gave up 2 bases and J gave up 5 bases; unmatched junction bases: 9. CDR3 loop: CASSLSQGAVGDTQYF. The CDR3 nucleotides read TGTGCCAGCAGCTTAAGTCAGGGGGCGGTGGGAGATACGCAGTATTTT.

J is TRBJ2-3 and V is TRBV7-9, with TRBD2 matching over 10 bases. The V and J ends lost 6 bases and 3 bases, in that order; junction bases with no gene match: 9. This CDR3 comprises 16 residues. CDR1 and CDR2 from the germline V gene are SEHNR and FQNEAQ (reference sequence). CDR3 sequence (DNA): TGTGCCAGCAGACCAATTAGCGGGGGGTTGACAGATACGCAGTATTTT. This codes for CASRPISGGLTDTQYF.

V and J are TRBV15 and TRBJ2-7, with TRBD2 matching 12 bases. The CDR3 totals 16 residues. Germline lookup yields CDR1 LNHNV and CDR2 YYDKDF (reference sequence). The ends lost 5 bases at V and 0 bases at J; junction bases unmatched: 5. Here the CDR3 reads CATSGRLAGDSYEQYF. The CDR3 coding sequence is TGTGCCACCAGCGGCAGACTAGCGGGAGACTCCTACGAGCAGTACTTC.

V and J are TRBV20-1 and TRBJ2-7; D not certain. This CDR3 region has 13 residues. CDR1 and CDR2 from the germline V gene are DFQATT and SNEGSKA (reference sequence). The V end lost 0 bases, the J end lost 3 bases, and 9 bases lay between the germline ends. DNA for the CDR3: TGCAGTGCTAGAGATCGTGCTAGCTACGAGCAGTACTTC. It codes for CSARDRASYEQYF.

This clonotype occurred once. The rearrangement uses TRBV27 and TRBJ2-5; no definite D call. Germline V lookup: CDR1 MNHEY, CDR2 SMNVEV (reference sequence). The CDR3 totals 14 residues. Between the trimmed V and J ends, which lost 6 bases and 2 bases, there was a span of 13 bases. The CDR3, as DNA: TGTGCCAGCAGCTCCTGGGGTGGGCAAGAGACCCAGTACTTC. This gives the protein CASSSWGGQETQYF.

This chain uses TRBV29-1 with TRBJ2-7; D gene unclear. This CDR3 has 18 amino acids. Trimming removed 7 bases from V and 2 bases from J, with 30 bases in between. In germline, CDR1 is SQVTM, CDR2 ANQGSEA. The CDR3 region has the DNA TGCAGCGCCCAACTTAGTAGGACCGGACGGTACGTCCCCTACGAGCAGTACTTC. It is translated as CSAQLSRTGRYVPYEQYF.

V usage is TRBV28 and J usage is TRBJ2-1; D perhaps matches TRBD2 (5 bases). Germline lookup yields CDR1 MDHEN and CDR2 SYDVKM. The CDR3 is 14 amino acids. V was cut by 10 bases and J by 4 bases, with 17 bases left in between. The chain's CDR3 is CAISPFRGYNEQFF. CDR3 nucleotides: TGTGCCATCTCCCCCTTCCGGGGATACAATGAGCAGTTCTTC.

The gene calls are TRBV19 and TRBJ2-1; D not resolved. Germline CDR1 is LNHDA and CDR2 is SQIVND (reference sequence). The V end was cut by 7 bases, the J end by 5 bases, with 15 bases between. The CDR3 runs to 14 residues. CDR3 bases: TGTGCCAGTAAGAACCCACCGGGCAACAATGAGCAGTTCTTC. This sequence encodes CASKNPPGNNEQFF.